This TCR beta chain was found in a study of blood T cell repertoires in COVID-19. The germline gives CDR1 SEHNR, CDR2 FQNEAQ (reference sequence). The CDR3 contains 17 residues. V was trimmed by 5 bases and J by 2 bases, leaving 19 bases between them. As handled by the study authors: Amplification from reference gene primers served as the basis for estimated nucleated cell counts. Clones were read by immunoSEQ multiplex PCR, and TCRdb kept only the in-frame ones, dropping some. That table supplies the V and J calls and clone size; D and trimming were determined from the DNA. The sample has roughly 250,000 clones, around nine tenths seen once; the top ten hold approximately 2%. The participants were between about 18 and 90 years old and came from some 23 US areas. Two consecutive negative NP/OP PCR tests, clearance, or resolved symptoms defined Cohort 3 recovery.

Sequencing was done on a sample of PBMCs or T cells enriched from blood (not recorded which). This rearrangement joins TRBV7-9 to TRBJ2-4; D perhaps matches TRBD1 (6 bases). This TCR derives from a woman aged 18-29 years who had recovered from COVID-19. DNA for the CDR3: TGTGCCAGCAGCCCTCCCCCAGGGGAGCGATCCAAAAACATTCAGTACTTC. It yields the protein CASSPPPGERSKNIQYF.